The 9 T cell receptor beta chains below come from one sample, sequenced in a study of T cells in localized non-small cell lung cancer. The method was immunoSEQ multiplex PCR; TCRdb's version includes in-frame clones alone and lacks a portion of them. The data hold 45,000 or so clones, with roughly 91% observed a single time. The input for sequencing was PBMCs, taken before any cancer treatment. The receptors were sampled from a woman aged 35 to 70 with stage II lung adenocarcinoma.

This chain connects TRBV2 to TRBJ2-2; D possibly corresponds to TRBD2 (5 bases). CDR1 SNHLY and CDR2 FYNNEI come from the germline V gene. The germline V and J ends were trimmed by 5 bases and 4 bases, with 14 bases remaining between them. The CDR3 runs to 15 residues. In nucleotides, the CDR3 is TGTGCCAGCAGTCGGGGTCCGGGGAGCACCGGGGAGCTGTTTTTT. Translating it yields CASSRGPGSTGELFF.

The chain combines TRBV2 with TRBJ2-3; no clear D. The CDR3 length is 13 residues. Trimming left V 7 bases short and J 1 base short, with 9 bases between. From germline, CDR1 is SNHLY and CDR2 FYNNEI. The CDR3 DNA is TGTGCCAGCAAGAGCACCCGCACAGATACGCAGTATTTT. Encoded protein: CASKSTRTDTQYF. The full variable domain, with the rest looked up from reference TRBV2 and TRBJ2-3, is EPEVTQTPSHQVTQMGQEVILRCVPISNHLYFYWYRQILGQKVEFLVSFYNNEISEKSEIFDDQFSVERPDGSNFTLKIRSTKLEDSAMYFCASKSTRTDTQYFGPGTRLTVL.

The chain recombines TRBV6-6 with TRBJ2-2; no clear D. The CDR3 runs 14 residues. The V end was cut by 2 bases, the J end by 1 base, with 5 bases between. The germline CDR1 and CDR2 sequences are MNHNY and SVGAGI (reference sequence). CDR3: CASSYGRNTGELFF. The CDR3 region has the DNA TGTGCCAGCAGTTACGGGCGGAACACCGGGGAGCTGTTTTTT.

This rearrangement joins TRBV27 to TRBJ2-1, with 9 bases aligning to TRBD2. The CDR3 is 14 amino acids. The trim removed 10 bases at V and 5 bases at J, leaving 9 bases unmatched. Germline values: CDR1 MNHEY, CDR2 SMNVEV (reference sequence). The CDR3 nucleotides read TGTGCCACATCCTATCTAGCGGGAAACAATGAGCAGTTCTTC. This sequence encodes CATSYLAGNNEQFF.

For the CDR3, the DNA is TGTGCCAGCGGGGCCCCTAGCACAGATACGCAGTATTTT. Translation: CASGAPSTDTQYF. The rearrangement uses TRBV28 and TRBJ2-3; possibly TRBD1 for D (5 bases). Germline lookup yields CDR1 MDHEN and CDR2 SYDVKM. V was pared by 8 bases and J by 0 bases, with 9 bases between. This CDR3 is 13 amino acids long.

The rearrangement joins TRBV5-1 to TRBJ2-5; TRBD2 matches 10 bases. V dropped 4 bases and J dropped 7; count of bases not matched to a gene: 7. Looked up from germline, CDR1 is SGHRS and CDR2 is YFSETQ. This CDR3 has 14 residues. As DNA, the CDR3 is TGCGCCAGCAGCCCCCTAGCGGGAGAAGGGACCCAGTACTTC. Protein product: CASSPLAGEGTQYF.

The rearrangement uses TRBV7-3 and TRBJ2-1; D call uncertain. CDR3 length: 16 residues. Germline assignment: CDR1 SGHTA and CDR2 FQGTGA. Trimming took 5 bases from V and 0 from J, leaving 14 bases between them. The CDR3 region has the DNA TGTGCCAGCAGCCCCCCGGCAGCGAGCTCCTACAATGAGCAGTTCTTC. Its protein product is CASSPPAASSYNEQFF. Drawing the rest from reference TRBV7-3 and TRBJ2-1, the complete variable domain is GAGVSQTPSNKVTEKGKYVELRCDPISGHTALYWYRQSLGQGPEFLIYFQGTGAADDSGLPNDRFFAVRPEGSVSTLKIQRTERGDSAVYLCASSPPAASSYNEQFFGPGTRLTVL.

The V call is TRBV7-9, the J call TRBJ1-5; 7 bases are a match to TRBD1. Germline V gene sequence: CDR1 SEHNR, CDR2 FQNEAQ (reference sequence). This CDR3 is built from 14 residues. Losses at the gene ends were 5 bases for V and 6 bases for J; bases not matched to a gene: 7. This CDR3 reads CASSLGQASQPQHF. DNA of the CDR3: TGTGCCAGCAGCCTTGGACAGGCGAGTCAGCCCCAGCATTTT.

Of note for this clone: The junction and the germline gene differ at one end; a read error may be behind it. J is TRBJ2-4 and V is TRBV23-1; D possibly corresponds to TRBD2 (6 bases). TRBV23-1 is an open reading frame, and its role is uncertain. This CDR3 comprises 9 residues. Written as DNA, the CDR3 is TGCGCCAGCAGTTGGAGGCGGGGATTC. It is translated as CASSWRRGF.